This passage covers 17 T cell receptor beta chains from one sample sequenced in a study of shared clonotypes between healthy human individuals. Only in-frame clones appear in the TCRdb table, and some are missing; sequencing was by immunoSEQ multiplex PCR. The sample has almost 700,000 clones; under 95% are singletons. Naive CD8 cells lacked CD45RO, underwent positive selection for CCR7 and left out terminally differentiated effector memory CD45RA+ cells. The specimen was naive CD8+ T cells sorted from blood. All receptors come from a man in his thirties or forties in good health.

CDR3: CASSQGTSPFGELFF. The CDR3 coding sequence is TGCGCCAGCAGCCAAGGGACTAGCCCATTCGGGGAGCTGTTTTTT. The chain combines TRBV4-3 with TRBJ2-2; 8 nucleotides line up with TRBD2. This CDR3 has 15 amino acids. Germline CDR1 LGHNA, CDR2 YSLEER. After removal of 1 base from V and 7 bases from J, the junction contained 5 bases not matched to a gene.

The gene calls are TRBV6-1 and TRBJ2-7, with TRBD1 as a possible D gene (5 bases). Trimming stripped 2 bases from V and 2 bases from J, with 13 bases between. Germline assignment: CDR1 MNHNS and CDR2 SASEGT. This CDR3 is built from 15 residues. CDR3 amino acids: CASSEPTDRPYEQYF. The CDR3 nucleotides are TGTGCCAGCAGTGAACCGACAGATCGACCCTACGAGCAGTACTTC.

The rearrangement joins TRBV29-1 to TRBJ2-1; TRBD2 matches at 7 bases. V lost 5 bases, J lost 4 bases, and 20 bases stayed unmatched. The CDR3 covers 18 residues. In germline, CDR1 is SQVTM, CDR2 ANQGSEA. CDR3 amino acids: CSVNGPIMAGAGYNEQFF. CDR3 nucleotide sequence: TGCAGCGTTAACGGCCCCATTATGGCGGGAGCGGGGTACAATGAGCAGTTCTTC.

The chain couples TRBV25-1 to TRBJ2-7; D might be TRBD1 (6 bases). This CDR3 has 16 amino acids. Trimming left V 4 bases short and J 0 bases short, with 16 bases between. Germline CDR1 MGHDK, CDR2 SYGVNS. The CDR3 DNA sequence: TGTGCCAGCAGTGCCCCGTCCCGGGACACCTCCTACGAGCAGTACTTC. Protein product: CASSAPSRDTSYEQYF.

This chain uses TRBV6-1 with TRBJ2-1; unclear D gene. Trimming shortened V by 1 base and J by 3 bases, and 10 bases separated the two germline ends. Germline CDR1 reads MNHNS; CDR2 reads SASEGT. The CDR3 spans 15 residues. The CDR3 here is CASSEGWEHYNEQFF. The CDR3 nucleotides read TGTGCCAGCAGTGAAGGGTGGGAACACTACAATGAGCAGTTCTTC.

This clone appeared a single time. The genes are TRBV7-7 and TRBJ1-3; D gene uncertain. The CDR3 length is 16 residues. V was trimmed by 5 bases and J by 0 bases, leaving 14 bases between them. Germline V gene sequence: CDR1 SSHAT, CDR2 FNYEAQ (reference sequence). The DNA for the CDR3 is TGTGCCAGCAGCCCTAATGCATATAACTCTGGAAACACCATATATTTT. This translates into CASSPNAYNSGNTIYF.

The count of this clone is one. This chain connects TRBV11-3 to TRBJ2-1, with D maybe TRBD2 (7 bases). The CDR3 loop spans 17 amino acids. V lost 5 bases and J 7 bases, leaving 24 bases between the germline ends. Germline V gene sequence: CDR1 SGHNT, CDR2 YENEEA. CDR3 sequence: CASSVRGGVFGLNEQFF. In nucleotides, the CDR3 is TGTGCCAGCAGCGTAAGGGGGGGAGTCTTCGGATTAAATGAGCAGTTCTTC.

The chain combines TRBV4-3 with TRBJ2-7; 8 bases are a match to TRBD1. The CDR3 is 17 amino acids. Germline V gives CDR1 LGHNA, CDR2 YSLEER. V was clipped by 0 bases and J by 0 bases; unmatched bases: 7. The CDR3 is CASSQDGLTGGSYEQYF. In DNA, the CDR3 is TGCGCCAGCAGCCAAGACGGACTAACAGGGGGCTCCTACGAGCAGTACTTC.

The J gene is TRBJ1-5, the V gene TRBV27; D gene uncertain. Germline CDR1 and CDR2: MNHEY and SMNVEV (reference sequence). The CDR3 runs 15 residues. V was trimmed by 3 bases and J by 0 bases, leaving 9 bases between them. In DNA form, the CDR3 reads TGTGCCAGCAGTTTCAACGGGTATAGCAATCAGCCCCAGCATTTT. Residues: CASSFNGYSNQPQHF.

The V call is TRBV19, the J call TRBJ2-7, with 9 bases matching TRBD2. The germline gives CDR1 LNHDA, CDR2 SQIVND (reference sequence). The junction had 0 bases not matched to a gene; V was cut back by 4 bases and J by 2 bases. The CDR3 extends over 13 amino acids. As DNA, the CDR3 is TGTGCCAGTAGTAGCGGGAGGGCCTACGAGCAGTACTTC. It translates to CASSSGRAYEQYF.

The rearrangement links TRBV6-5 to TRBJ2-1, with D perhaps assigned TRBD1 or TRBD2 (5 bases each). The CDR3 runs 15 residues. From germline, CDR1 is MNHEY and CDR2 SVGAGI. Trimming left V 6 bases short and J 8 bases short, with 20 bases between. The CDR3 spells CASRPGDRASDEQFF. The CDR3 DNA is TGTGCCAGCAGGCCCGGGGACCGCGCTTCGGATGAGCAGTTCTTC.

The J gene is TRBJ2-1, the V gene TRBV14, with TRBD2 identical over 8 bases. V gave up 4 bases and J gave up 8 bases; unmatched junction bases: 10. In germline, CDR1 is SGHDN, CDR2 FVKESK. The CDR3 totals 15 residues. CDR3 loop: CASSPVGREVDEQFF. CDR3 coding DNA: TGTGCCAGCAGCCCCGTAGGGCGGGAGGTGGATGAGCAGTTCTTC. The complete variable domain, with remaining parts taken from reference TRBV14 and TRBJ2-1, reads EAGVTQFPSHSVIEKGQTVTLRCDPISGHDNLYWYRRVMGKEIKFLLHFVKESKQDESGMPNNRFLAERTGGTYSTLKVQPAELEDSGVYFCASSPVGREVDEQFFGPGTRLTVL.

This clone was counted once. The rearrangement uses TRBV5-6 and TRBJ2-7; 10 bases fit TRBD2. Unmatched junction bases numbered 4, after V lost 3 bases and J lost 4 bases. The CDR3 has 14 residues. Germline V gene sequence: CDR1 SGHDT, CDR2 YYEEEE. Here the CDR3 reads CASSSGTSDYEQYF. The CDR3 region has the DNA TGTGCCAGCAGCTCCGGGACTAGCGATTACGAGCAGTACTTC.

This clone occurred a few times. This chain links TRBV9 with TRBJ1-2; D perhaps matches TRBD1 (6 bases). V lost 0 bases, J lost 4 bases, and 13 bases lay in between. Germline assignment: CDR1 SGDLS and CDR2 YYNGEE. The CDR3 is 15 amino acids. CDR3 DNA: TGTGCCAGCAGCGTAGACCCGGGGGCGACCTATGGCTACACCTTC. Translating gives CASSVDPGATYGYTF.

Comment on this clone: The same CDR3 is also encoded by other DNA sequences in this sample. The rearrangement uses TRBV9 and TRBJ2-1; TRBD2 matches at 8 bases. Germline lookup yields CDR1 SGDLS and CDR2 YYNGEE. The trim removed 2 bases at V and 6 bases at J, leaving 1 base unmatched. The CDR3 runs 13 residues. The CDR3 DNA follows: TGTGCCAGCAGCGTCGGGACTAGCAATGAGCAGTTCTTC. Translated, it gives CASSVGTSNEQFF. Combining the CDR3 with reference TRBV9 and TRBJ2-1 gives the whole variable domain DSGVTQTPKHLITATGQRVTLRCSPRSGDLSVYWYQQSLDQGLQFLIQYYNGEERAKGNILERFSAQQFPDLHSELNLSSLELGDSALYFCASSVGTSNEQFFGPGTRLTVL.

The chain links TRBV28 to TRBJ2-3; 8 bases line up with TRBD1. There are 18 residues in the CDR3. Germline trimming cut 1 base from V and 4 bases from J; bases unmatched to any gene: 13. Germline-derived CDR1 and CDR2 are MDHEN and SYDVKM. CDR3 coding DNA: TGTGCCAGCAGTTTATCCTCAACAGCCGACAGGGGTTCAGATACGCAGTATTTT. Protein product: CASSLSSTADRGSDTQYF.

This rearrangement joins TRBV9 to TRBJ2-7; D ambiguous. CDR1 is SGDLS, CDR2 YYNGEE, per germline. Trimming removed 0 bases at V and 2 bases at J, with 12 bases between. The CDR3 loop spans 15 amino acids. The CDR3 region is CASSVALGLAYEQYF. The CDR3 DNA reads TGTGCCAGCAGCGTAGCCCTAGGCCTAGCCTACGAGCAGTACTTC.